This T cell receptor beta chain derives from a study of vaccination and CD4 T cells after COVID-19. The treatment: 10-day PBMC culture with coronavirus spike peptide pools or control peptides (ViraFEST assay). Oncomine TCR Beta short-read sequencing was applied to DNA from cultured CD4+ T cells. TCRdb recomputed calls from the PCR reads with MiXCR, one row per CDR3 protein. This table has over 15,000 distinct CDR3 sequences, around 75% appearing once. This clonotype was seen a few times. Antigen specificity is unknown. CDR3 size: 13 residues. Germline V gene data show CDR1 as DFQATT and CDR2 as SNEGSKA (reference sequence). V dropped 2 bases and J dropped 5; count of bases not matched to a gene: 3.

The source is a human donor who received a COVID-19 vaccine. The sample here was CD4+ T cells from blood, cultured in vitro, taken after SARS-CoV-2 vaccination. The chain combines TRBV20-1 with TRBJ1-5, with 7 bases fitting TRBD1. The CDR3 protein is CSARTGQDQPQHF. CDR3 sequence (DNA): TGCAGTGCTAGAACAGGACAGGATCAGCCCCAGCATTTT.